This is a list of T cell receptor beta chains from one sample in a study of human T cells and chemical hapten exposure. MiXCR, run by TCRdb on the RACE reads, gives a single entry per CDR3 protein. In the table there are roughly 100,000 distinct CDR3 sequences, roughly 12% of which are singletons. The input for sequencing was whole blood, taken in connection with sensitization to the hapten diphenylcyclopropenone (DPC). The receptors stem from a woman aged 50 to 60 with alopecia areata. Some clones in this sample may be carry-over from other donors' samples. CDR3s include the opening cysteine and the closing phenylalanine or tryptophan. The D gene is left open where the match is weak. Size tells how often a clone was seen (once, few, many) or the class of an expanded clone, and some rows leave it out.

NA	TRBD1	TRBJ2-5	18	TRBV28	TGTGCCAGCAGGACTTCTTCCGGGACAGGTTTCTTGGAAGAGACCCAGTACTTC	CASRTSSGTGFLEETQYF
few	NA	TRBJ2-3	15	TRBV12-3/TRBV12-4	TGTGCCAGCAGGGGGGACCAATCTAGCACAGATACGCAGTATTTT	CASRGDQSSTDTQYF
few	TRBD2	TRBJ2-1	12	TRBV29-1	TGCAGCGTTGTCGGCGGGAGCCATGAGCAGTTCTTC	CSVVGGSHEQFF
NA	TRBD2	TRBJ2-3	18	TRBV7-9	TGTGCCAGCAGGACTCTTCCCTGGGGGGGTTCTAGCACAGATACGCAGTATTTT	CASRTLPWGGSSTDTQYF
few	NA	TRBJ2-7	13	TRBV11-2	TGTGCCAGCAGCTTTTCTACAGGATACGAGCAGTACTTC	CASSFSTGYEQYF
many	NA	TRBJ2-1	14	TRBV19	TGTGCCAGTAGTATAGCGGGAGTATTCAATGAGCAGTTCTTC	CASSIAGVFNEQFF
NA	NA	TRBJ1-1	13	TRBV5-1	TGCGCCAGCAGCTTGGTGGCAGGGACTGAAGCTTTCTTT	CASSLVAGTEAFF
NA	NA	TRBJ1-4	13	TRBV29-1	TGCAGCGTTGGAAAAGCAACTAATGAAAAACTGTTTTTT	CSVGKATNEKLFF
many	NA	TRBJ1-2	12	TRBV24-1	TGTGCCACCAGTGACCCTTCGACTGGCTACACCTTC	CATSDPSTGYTF
few	TRBD1	TRBJ2-5	13	TRBV5-1	TGCGCCAGCAAACGGGACAGTGCCGAGACCCAGTACTTC	CASKRDSAETQYF
many	NA	TRBJ2-6	14	TRBV7-8	TGTGCCAGCAGGTTAATAACTGGGGCCAACGTCCTGACTTTC	CASRLITGANVLTF
few	NA	TRBJ1-2	15	TRBV5-1	TGCGCCAGCAGCCCAGCGGCACCGAATAACTATGGCTACACCTTC	CASSPAAPNNYGYTF
many	TRBD2	TRBJ2-1	15	TRBV28	TGTGCCAGCAGTCCCCGCAGCGGGGGGTACAATGAGCAGTTCTTC	CASSPRSGGYNEQFF
NA	TRBD1	TRBJ1-5	14	TRBV6-2/TRBV6-3	TGTGCCAGCAGAAACGACAGGGACAATCAGCCCCAGCATTTT	CASRNDRDNQPQHF
NA	NA	TRBJ1-3	15	TRBV4-1	TGCGCCAGCAGCCAAAGGGGACTTAAGACAAACACCATATATTTT	CASSQRGLKTNTIYF
few	NA	TRBJ2-7	12	TRBV10-3	TGTGCCACGAAGGGGCAGGACTACGAGCAGTACTTC	CATKGQDYEQYF
few	NA	TRBJ1-2	12	TRBV29-1	TGCAGCGGGACGGGAGGTACCTATGGCTACACCTTC	CSGTGGTYGYTF
NA	TRBD1	TRBJ1-6	15	TRBV20-1	TGCAGTGCTAACCGACCGGGACAGGGGAATTCACCCCTCCACTTT	CSANRPGQGNSPLHF
NA	NA	TRBJ2-1	14	TRBV29-1	TGCAGCCCATCTCTACATAGTTCCTACAATGAGCAGTTCTTC	CSPSLHSSYNEQFF
NA	NA	TRBJ2-3	16	TRBV7-9	TGTGCCAGCACCACTTTCACAGGGTTGGTCACAGATACGCAGTATTTT	CASTTFTGLVTDTQYF
NA	TRBD1	TRBJ1-1	14	TRBV9	TGTGCCAGCAGCGTTCAGGGGGAAGCCACTGAAGCTTTCTTT	CASSVQGEATEAFF
NA	TRBD1	TRBJ1-6	14	TRBV12-3/TRBV12-4	TGTGCCAGCTGGGGGACAGGGGACCATTCACCCCTCCACTTT	CASWGTGDHSPLHF
NA	NA	TRBJ2-7	13	TRBV6-1	TGTGCCAGCAGTGAAGTTACCCGCGGCGAGCAGTACTTC	CASSEVTRGEQYF
NA	TRBD1	TRBJ2-7	14	TRBV6-6	TGTGCCAGCAGCCGACCCGACAGGGGTGGGGAGCAGTACTTC	CASSRPDRGGEQYF
NA	NA	TRBJ1-6	16	TRBV20-1	TGCAGTGCTACAAGAACGCCGGGGGGTAATAATTCACCCCTCCACTTT	CSATRTPGGNNSPLHF
NA	NA	TRBJ2-7	11	TRBV5-1	TGCGCCAGCAGTATTAAGGGCGAGCAGTACTTC	CASSIKGEQYF
NA	NA	TRBJ2-5	13	TRBV11-2	TGTGCCAGCAGCTCCGATCGTGTAGAGACCCAGTACTTC	CASSSDRVETQYF
few	NA	TRBJ1-1	16	TRBV12-3/TRBV12-4	TGTGCCAGCAGTTTCCCCAGACAGCTTAGGAACACTGAAGCTTTCTTT	CASSFPRQLRNTEAFF
few	TRBD1	TRBJ2-6	18	TRBV6-2/TRBV6-3	TGTGCCAGCAGTCCCCGGACAGGGGGAATATCTGGGGCCAACGTCCTGACTTTC	CASSPRTGGISGANVLTF
NA	TRBD1	TRBJ2-6	16	TRBV6-1	TGTGCCAGTACCGGGACAGGGCGATCTGGGGCCAACGTCCTGACTTTC	CASTGTGRSGANVLTF
NA	NA	TRBJ1-2	15	TRBV5-6	TGTGCCAGCAGCTTACGTCCGGGGGATTTGGATGGCTACACCTTC	CASSLRPGDLDGYTF
many	NA	TRBJ2-7	15	TRBV28	TGTGCCAGCAGTTTAAGGAGTCAGGCAAGCTACGAGCAGTACTTC	CASSLRSQASYEQYF
few	NA	TRBJ1-4	13	TRBV5-1	TGCGCCAGCAGCTTGGAGGTAGCAGGGTTCCCGTTTTTT	CASSLEVAGFPFF
NA	NA	TRBJ2-3	15	TRBV18	TGTGCCAGCTCACCAACCAGTGCTAGCACAGATACGCAGTATTTT	CASSPTSASTDTQYF
few	NA	TRBJ1-4	14	TRBV12-3/TRBV12-4	TGTGCCAGCAGTTTCGGCTTTCCTGGTGAAAAACTGTTTTTT	CASSFGFPGEKLFF
NA	TRBD1	TRBJ1-5	15	TRBV7-2	TGTGCCAGCAGCCCAGCGGGGACAGACAATCAGCCCCAGCATTTT	CASSPAGTDNQPQHF
NA	TRBD1	TRBJ1-3	16	TRBV7-2	TGTGCCAGCAGCCCAGGGACAGCTCTCTCTGGAAACACCATATATTTT	CASSPGTALSGNTIYF
few	NA	TRBJ2-1	16	TRBV7-8	TGTGCCAGCAGCTTAGCCGGCGCCAGCTCCTACAATGAGCAGTTCTTC	CASSLAGASSYNEQFF
NA	NA	TRBJ1-6	11	TRBV11-1	TGTGCCAGCTCTACAGGTGGATCCCTCCACTTT	CASSTGGSLHF
few	NA	TRBJ1-2	11	TRBV29-1	TGCAGCGTTGGACATAACTATGGCTACACCTTC	CSVGHNYGYTF
NA	NA	TRBJ2-2	12	TRBV13	TGTGCCAGCAGCTCGATCACCGGGGAGCTGTTTTTT	CASSSITGELFF
NA	NA	TRBJ2-5	13	TRBV11-2	TGTGCCAGCAGCCCTACAGGGCAAGAGACCCAGCACTTC	CASSPTGQETQHF
NA	NA	TRBJ1-1	14	TRBV27	TGTGCCAGCAGTTTATCGGGGGGTTGGACTGAAGCTTTCTTT	CASSLSGGWTEAFF
NA	TRBD1	TRBJ1-2	11	TRBV29-1	TGCAGCGCGGGACAGAACTATGGCTACACCTTC	CSAGQNYGYTF
once	NA	TRBJ1-1	15	TRBV28	TGTGCCAGCAGTTCGCCGGGACGGCTAAACACTGAAGCTTTCTTT	CASSSPGRLNTEAFF
many	TRBD2	TRBJ2-1	16	TRBV6-5	TGTGCCAGCAGTTACCTGTTGGCTAGCGGGGACAATGAGCAGTTCTTC	CASSYLLASGDNEQFF
many	TRBD1	TRBJ2-7	15	TRBV5-1	TGCGCCAGCAGCAGTGGACAGGGCGAGACCTACGAGCAGTACTTC	CASSSGQGETYEQYF